The subject of this entry is one TCR beta chain. The sample originates from a study of CD8+ T cells in alopecia areata. The CDR3 has 16 residues. After removal of 0 bases from V and 7 bases from J, the junction contained 5 bases not matched to a gene. The germline V gene encodes CDR1 ENHRY and CDR2 SYGVKD. This sample's treatment: oral pan-JAK inhibitor, 5-10 mg twice daily. Following extraction, RNA underwent reverse transcription to cDNA, which served as the sequencing template. Generated by immunoSEQ multiplex PCR, the TCRdb table keeps only in-frame clones and is missing some. Counted here are hundreds of thousands of clones, 60% occurring once; the ten biggest clones make up 0.75% to 0.95%.

The rearrangement joins TRBV10-3 to TRBJ1-6; TRBD1 agrees at 8 bases. Sequences were derived from CD4+ T cells sorted from blood, sampled at approximately week 52, from a patient treated with tofacitinib. The TCR sequence derives from a human donor with alopecia areata. The CDR3 reads CAISESPDRGNSPLHF. The CDR3, as DNA: TGTGCCATCAGTGAGTCCCCCGACAGGGGAAATTCACCCCTCCACTTT.